These 9 T cell receptor beta chains came from one sample sequenced in a study of tumor-infiltrating lymphocytes in primary liver carcinoma. RNA isolated from unsorted whole blood supplied the blood RNA, with germline DNA also extracted. From around 0.5 ug total RNA, TCR beta cDNA was generated with a primer in the constant region. Three nested multiplex PCR rounds, a slightly modified ARM-PCR, produced the libraries for TCR beta. It was with TRBV1-TRBV30 forward primers and a C-beta reverse primer that the first two PCR rounds were run, at approximately 9 cycles each. MiXCR was run by TCRdb on the multiplex PCR reads, yielding one entry per CDR3 protein. The sample records nearly 200,000 distinct CDR3 sequences, 65% being singletons. Input material: peripheral blood. The receptors shown here come from a woman in her sixties with primary liver carcinoma and hepatitis B virus infection.

On this clonotype itself: One end of the junction does not line up with germline, which may come from a read error. The genes are TRBV11-2 and TRBJ2-7, with 8 bases that match TRBD2. The closer fit of TRBJ2-5 to the DNA end suggests the J call may be wrong. The CDR3 spans 16 residues. CDR1 is SGHAT and CDR2 is FQNNGV in the germline V gene. The CDR3 is CASSLGSGTTQETQYF. The CDR3 DNA reads TGTGCCAGTAGCTTAGGTAGCGGGACAACCCAAGAGACCCAGTACTTC.

This clonotype was detected once. This could be a read error, since a much larger clone is one nucleotide away. The V call is TRBV6-5, the J call TRBJ2-1; maybe TRBD1 (5 bases). The CDR3 covers 15 residues. V lost 7 bases, J lost 8 bases, and 21 bases lay in between. From germline, CDR1 is MNHEY and CDR2 SVGAGI. The CDR3 coding sequence is TGTGCCAGCACCAGAGGTCAGTATAGGGGTTATGAGCAGTTCTTC. Translation gives CASTRGQYRGYEQFF.

Within the sample, this clonotype is medium-sized. The rearrangement uses TRBV11-3 and TRBJ2-1; perhaps TRBD2 as D (6 bases). The CDR3 runs 13 residues. Germline V gene sequence: CDR1 SGHNT, CDR2 YENEEA. V was clipped by 6 bases and J by 3 bases, with 9 bases between them. In DNA form, the CDR3 reads TGTGCCAGCAGTGCCGGGGGCTACAATGAGCAGTTCTTC. Amino acids: CASSAGGYNEQFF.

A remark on this clonotype: The junction does not match germline at one end; this may be a read error. J is TRBJ2-1 and V is TRBV11-3, with 7 nucleotides matching TRBD2. Germline V gene data show CDR1 as SGHNT and CDR2 as YENEEA. The CDR3 contains 16 residues. The CDR3 loop is CASSLAPAGICNEQFF. DNA of the CDR3: TGTGCCAGTAGCTTAGCCCCAGCGGGGATATGCAATGAGCAGTTCTTC. Combining the CDR3 with reference TRBV11-3 and TRBJ2-1 gives the whole variable domain EAGVVQSPRYKIIEKKQPVAFWCNPISGHNTLYWYLQNLGQGPELLIRYENEEAVDDSQLPKDRFSAERLKGVDSTLKIQPAELGDSAVYLCASSLAPAGICNEQFFGPGTRLTVL.

A note on this clonotype: A junction boundary mismatches the germline segment, possibly from a read error. The chain links TRBV29-1 to TRBJ2-7, with 7 bases that match TRBD2. CDR3 length: 14 residues. CDR1 is SQVTM, CDR2 ANQGSEA, per germline. Here the CDR3 reads CSVGAVGGIYEQYF. As DNA, the CDR3 is TGCAGTGTTGGGGCAGTGGGAGGGATCTACGAGCAGTACTTC.

This clonotype was observed a handful of times. This rearrangement joins TRBV6-1 to TRBJ2-7; perhaps TRBD2 as D (8 bases). The CDR3 covers 15 residues. The germline V and J ends were trimmed by 7 bases and 3 bases, with 19 bases remaining between them. Germline lookup yields CDR1 MNHNS and CDR2 SASEGT. The CDR3 protein is CASKGALADLYEQYF. DNA of the CDR3: TGTGCCAGCAAGGGGGCACTAGCGGACCTCTACGAGCAGTACTTC.

A note on this clonotype: A read error may account for a junction end that differs from germline. The rearrangement joins TRBV11-2 to TRBJ1-5, with D uncertain. The CDR3 totals 13 residues. The germline V gene has CDR1 SGHAT and CDR2 FQNNGV. The CDR3 protein is CTSNTSLNQPQHF. CDR3 nucleotides: TGTACCAGCAACACCAGTCTCAATCAGCCCCAGCATTTT.

As concerns this clonotype: At one of its ends the junction is not consistent with the germline gene, which may arise from a read error. This rearrangement joins TRBV6-5 to TRBJ2-3, with D possibly being TRBD2 (5 bases). Germline V gene data show CDR1 as MNHEY and CDR2 as SVGAGI. This CDR3 is built from 17 residues. CDR3 in amino acids: CSSSRLSPSGGTDTQYF. In DNA, the CDR3 is TGTTCCAGCAGCCGACTATCGCCGAGTGGGGGCACAGATACGCAGTATTTT.

This CDR3 reads CASRISGQGSATEAFF. The CDR3 DNA reads TGTGCCAGCAGGATCTCGGGACAGGGTTCGGCAACTGAAGCTTTCTTT. The V gene is TRBV7-3, the J gene TRBJ1-1; 9 bases match TRBD1. CDR3 size: 16 residues. CDR1 is SGHTA, CDR2 FQGTGA, per germline. Losses at the gene ends were 6 bases for V and 5 bases for J; bases not matched to a gene: 13.